These 27 T cell receptor beta chains originate from one sample sequenced in a study of blood T cell repertoires in COVID-19. TCRdb keeps only in-frame clones here, not all; method: immunoSEQ multiplex PCR. Here the sample spans 60,000 or so clones, 60% to 80% being singletons. What was sequenced was peripheral blood. These receptors were obtained from a man aged 55 to 69 with acute or convalescent COVID-19.

Of note for this clone: The same CDR3 also results from other DNA sequences found in this sample. V is TRBV7-9 and J is TRBJ2-3, with D possibly matching TRBD1 (5 bases). Germline CDR1 SEHNR, CDR2 FQNEAQ (reference sequence). CDR3 size: 14 residues. V was trimmed by 1 base and J by 0 bases, leaving 5 bases between them. The CDR3 loop is CASSLEGSTDTQYF. Written as DNA, the CDR3 is TGTGCCAGCAGCTTAGAGGGGAGCACAGATACGCAGTATTTT.

This chain uses TRBV9 with TRBJ1-3; D is unresolved. The CDR3 totals 15 residues. Germline CDR1 SGDLS, CDR2 YYNGEE. V shed 0 bases and J shed 4 bases, with 11 bases lying between them. CDR3 loop: CASSVGLGSGNTIYF. As DNA, the CDR3 is TGTGCCAGCAGCGTAGGGTTGGGCTCCGGAAACACCATATATTTT.

The CDR3 DNA reads TGTGCCAGTAGCCCAGGGGTACCATCCTACAATGAGCAGTTCTTC. Translated: CASSPGVPSYNEQFF. The rearrangement links TRBV19 to TRBJ2-1, with D tentatively TRBD1 (6 bases). The CDR3 has 15 amino acids. Trimming pared 6 bases from V and 1 base from J, leaving 13 bases between. Germline loops: CDR1 LNHDA, CDR2 SQIVND (reference sequence).

Only a few counts were recorded for this clone. V gene TRBV18 combines with J gene TRBJ2-2; 9 bases align to TRBD1. This CDR3 is built from 16 residues. V trimming: 0 bases; J trimming: 1 base; junction bases outside the gene matches: 0. The germline V gene encodes CDR1 KGHSH and CDR2 LQKENI. Here the CDR3 DNA reads TGTGCCAGCTCACCACCGGGACAGGGGAACACCGGGGAGCTGTTTTTT. Translating gives CASSPPGQGNTGELFF.

This clone turned up a few times. The chain is built from TRBV27 and TRBJ2-2, with 10 bases identical to TRBD2. This CDR3 is 16 amino acids long. With 7 bases clipped from V and 0 bases from J, the junction kept 5 bases outside the gene matches. CDR1 is MNHEY, CDR2 SMNVEV, per germline (reference sequence). In DNA, the CDR3 is TGTGCCAGCATCGAAGCGGGGGGGGCGAACACCGGGGAGCTGTTTTTT. Protein: CASIEAGGANTGELFF.

This chain uses TRBV28 with TRBJ1-2; TRBD1 matches 9 bases. The CDR3 covers 13 residues. Trimming cost V 5 bases and J 7 bases; bases outside gene matches: 5. Germline lookup yields CDR1 MDHEN and CDR2 SYDVKM. DNA for the CDR3: TGTGCCAGCAGTCGAATACAGGGGGCTGGCTACACCTTC. Its protein is CASSRIQGAGYTF.

The rearrangement links TRBV6-6 to TRBJ1-4, with a weak D call TRBD1 (5 bases). Trimming stripped 4 bases from V and 8 bases from J, with 14 bases between. Germline-derived CDR1 and CDR2 are MNHNY and SVGAGI (reference sequence). The CDR3 consists of 14 residues. The CDR3 is CASSSREGREKLFF. The DNA of the CDR3 is TGTGCCAGCAGTTCCAGGGAGGGAAGGGAAAAACTGTTTTTT.

This clone was detected only a few times. The rearrangement joins TRBV19 to TRBJ1-2; the match to TRBD1 covers 9 bases. V was pared by 8 bases and J by 6 bases, with 16 bases of the junction left unmatched. Per the germline V gene, CDR1 is LNHDA and CDR2 is SQIVND (reference sequence). The CDR3 runs 16 residues. CDR3 loop: CASSGFNRGPENGYTF. The CDR3 DNA reads as TGTGCCAGTTCGGGATTCAACAGGGGGCCAGAGAATGGCTACACCTTC.

The chain recombines TRBV2 with TRBJ1-2; 7 nucleotides align to TRBD1. The CDR3 length is 16 residues. Germline V lookup: CDR1 SNHLY, CDR2 FYNNEI. V lost 6 bases and J lost 1; bases outside the gene matches: 11. The CDR3 region is CASRPRGTAYNYGYTF. The CDR3 DNA reads as TGTGCCAGCAGACCAAGGGGGACAGCCTATAACTATGGCTACACCTTC.

Only a few counts were recorded for this clone. The chain has TRBV7-2 and TRBJ1-2, with 8 positions matching TRBD1. This CDR3 has 15 amino acids. Unmatched junction bases numbered 8, after V lost 5 bases and J lost 3 bases. Per germline, CDR1 SGHTA and CDR2 FQGNSA. The CDR3 bases are TGTGCCAGCAGCCGTTCCGGACAGGGCGACTATGGCTACACCTTC. This gives the protein CASSRSGQGDYGYTF.

V is TRBV24-1 and J is TRBJ1-1; 11 bases match TRBD1. The germline V gene encodes CDR1 KGHDR and CDR2 SFDVKD. CDR3 length: 15 amino acids. Germline trimming cut 4 bases from V and 5 bases from J; bases unmatched to any gene: 5. The CDR3 reads CATSETGTGGTEAFF. CDR3 nucleotide sequence: TGTGCCACCAGTGAAACCGGGACAGGGGGAACTGAAGCTTTCTTT.

Sample share makes this clone medium-sized (0.01 to 0.1%). The chain has TRBV28 and TRBJ1-5; 7 bases are a match to TRBD1. Germline lookup yields CDR1 MDHEN and CDR2 SYDVKM. Unmatched junction bases numbered 6, after V lost 6 bases and J lost 7 bases. The CDR3 is 13 residues long. CDR3 sequence (DNA): TGTGCCAGCAGCAGGGGGGCTGGGCAGCCCCAGCATTTT. Protein: CASSRGAGQPQHF. The whole variable domain, remainder taken from reference TRBV28 and TRBJ1-5, is DVKVTQSSRYLVKRTGEKVFLECVQDMDHENMFWYRQDPGLGLRLIYFSYDVKMKEKGDIPEGYSVSREKKERFSLILESASTNQTSMYLCASSRGAGQPQHFGDGTRLSIL.

This clone appeared a few times. The chain links TRBV5-5 to TRBJ2-3; no reliable D call. CDR1 is SGHKS, CDR2 YYEKEE, per germline (reference sequence). The CDR3 runs 15 residues. V lost 2 bases to trimming and J lost 10 bases, with 20 bases between them. This chain's CDR3 is CASSFYVTDNIPQYF. In DNA, the CDR3 is TGTGCCAGCAGCTTCTACGTCACCGACAATATACCGCAGTATTTT.

This rearrangement joins TRBV7-8 to TRBJ1-4; tentative D call: TRBD1 (5 bases). Germline CDR1 and CDR2: SGHVS and FQNEAQ. With 1 base removed from V and 0 bases from J, the gap between germline ends came to 9 bases. The CDR3 is 16 amino acids. For the CDR3, the DNA is TGTGCCAGCAGCTTAGAGATGACAGCAACTAATGAAAAACTGTTTTTT. This encodes CASSLEMTATNEKLFF.

Note on this clone: At one end the junction does not follow the germline gene, possibly because of a read error. V and J are TRBV29-1 and TRBJ1-1; 8 bases align to TRBD1. The CDR3 has 16 residues. CDR1 SQVTM and CDR2 ANQGSEA come from the germline V gene. CDR3 in amino acids: CSVGGGQGRPNTKAFF. The CDR3 bases are TGCAGCGTTGGTGGAGGACAGGGAAGACCCAACACTAAAGCTTTCTTT.

The table lists this clone with a count of one. The chain employs TRBV19 and TRBJ1-2; D perhaps matches TRBD1 (6 bases). V was shortened by 5 bases and J by 2 bases, with 6 bases between the two germline ends. Per germline, CDR1 LNHDA and CDR2 SQIVND (reference sequence). CDR3 length: 12 amino acids. CDR3 protein: CASSGTNYGYTF. In nucleotides, the CDR3 is TGTGCCAGTAGTGGGACAAACTATGGCTACACCTTC.

V gene TRBV5-1 combines with J gene TRBJ1-5; 7 nucleotides match TRBD1. The CDR3 loop spans 14 amino acids. With 0 bases clipped from V and 9 bases from J, the junction kept 6 bases outside the gene matches. Germline lookup yields CDR1 SGHRS and CDR2 YFSETQ. The CDR3 here is CASSLEQGVGPQHF. DNA of the CDR3: TGCGCCAGCAGCTTGGAGCAGGGGGTAGGGCCCCAGCATTTT.

This clone was recorded a few times. V is TRBV19 and J is TRBJ2-6; D gene unclear. V gave up 3 bases and J gave up 0 bases, with 6 bases separating them. The CDR3 is 15 residues long. Germline V gives CDR1 LNHDA, CDR2 SQIVND (reference sequence). CDR3 bases: TGTGCCAGTAGTATCAGCGTCTCTGGGGCCAACGTCCTGACTTTC. It encodes CASSISVSGANVLTF.

This clone was detected once. The V gene is TRBV5-5, the J gene TRBJ1-3; TRBD1 matches at 8 bases. CDR3 size: 15 residues. Trimming removed 3 bases from V and 4 bases from J; junction bases left unmatched: 6. The germline V gene has CDR1 SGHKS and CDR2 YYEKEE (reference sequence). The CDR3 DNA reads TGTGCCAGCAGCTCGGACAGGGAGTCAGGAAACACCATATATTTT. It codes for CASSSDRESGNTIYF.

The chain links TRBV13 to TRBJ2-3; D not resolved. The V and J ends lost 4 bases and 0 bases respectively, with 8 bases between them. This CDR3 is 14 amino acids long. CDR1 is PRHDT and CDR2 is FYEKMQ in the germline V gene (reference sequence). The CDR3 sequence: CASSSRGSTDTQYF. The CDR3, as DNA: TGTGCCAGCAGCTCCCGAGGAAGCACAGATACGCAGTATTTT. The full variable domain, rest sourced from reference TRBV13 and TRBJ2-3, is AAGVIQSPRHLIKEKRETATLKCYPIPRHDTVYWYQQGPGQDPQFLISFYEKMQSDKGSIPDRFSAQQFSDYHSELNMSSLELGDSALYFCASSSRGSTDTQYFGPGTRLTVL.

The chain recombines TRBV6-1 with TRBJ1-2; TRBD1 aligns across 9 bases. Germline lookup yields CDR1 MNHNS and CDR2 SASEGT. CDR3 length: 15 amino acids. J lost 7 bases, V lost 1 base, and 7 bases had no gene match. The CDR3 loop reads CASSEVGTGRGGYTF. As DNA, the CDR3 is TGTGCCAGCAGTGAAGTGGGGACAGGGCGCGGTGGCTACACCTTC.

The chain has TRBV5-4 and TRBJ2-5, with TRBD2 matching 7 bases. This CDR3 comprises 14 residues. Unmatched junction bases numbered 7, after V lost 6 bases and J lost 2 bases. CDR1 is SGHNT and CDR2 is YYREEE in the germline V gene (reference sequence). The CDR3 nucleotides read TGTGCCAGCACTGATTCGGGACTACAAGAGACCCAGTACTTC. It specifies CASTDSGLQETQYF.

The rearrangement links TRBV7-2 to TRBJ1-3; D is unclear. CDR1 and CDR2 (germline): SGHTA, FQGNSA. Trimming pared 6 bases from V and 4 bases from J, leaving 22 bases between. CDR3 length: 17 amino acids. The CDR3 DNA reads as TGTGCCAGCAGTATCCGGCCCGGGATCGGGGAAGGAAACACCATATATTTT. This sequence encodes CASSIRPGIGEGNTIYF.

The rearrangement links TRBV19 to TRBJ2-7; D uncertain. Germline assignment: CDR1 LNHDA and CDR2 SQIVND (reference sequence). Trimming cost V 6 bases and J 3 bases, with 15 bases left between them. The CDR3 has 14 amino acids. Here the CDR3 DNA reads TGTGCCAGTAGCCACCCGGGTCCGGTCTACGAGCAGTACTTC. This translates into CASSHPGPVYEQYF.

The V and J genes are TRBV24-1 and TRBJ2-2; D gene unclear. The length of the CDR3 is 15 residues. The V and J ends lost 4 bases and 1 base respectively, with 9 bases between them. The germline V gene encodes CDR1 KGHDR and CDR2 SFDVKD. Here the CDR3 DNA reads TGTGCCACCAGTGACCGCACGGTGAACACCGGGGAGCTGTTTTTT. Protein sequence: CATSDRTVNTGELFF.

For this clone: The conserved phenylalanine or tryptophan normally closing the CDR3 is absent here, so this likely arose from a read error. It is unclear where the CDR3 begins or ends on the DNA, so no DNA is shown, and the CDR3 is as TCRdb lists it. The rearrangement links TRBV21-1 to TRBJ1-6; the tabulated D call, TRBD1, remains unverified against the DNA. TRBV21-1 is tagged as a pseudogene. Inclusive of both ends, the CDR3 amounts to 14 amino acids. CDR3 amino acids: CASSRGLRALKRGP.

By share, this clone ranks as medium-sized. The V and J genes are TRBV5-1 and TRBJ1-1; D uncertain. Trimming took off 0 bases at V and 5 bases at J, with 11 bases between the two ends. Per the germline V gene, CDR1 is SGHRS and CDR2 is YFSETQ. The CDR3 spans 14 residues. The CDR3 nucleotides are TGCGCCAGCAGCTTGGGACTAAGAGGAACTGAAGCTTTCTTT. It yields the protein CASSLGLRGTEAFF.